The 31 T cell receptor beta chains below were found in one sample sequenced in a study of response to subunit inactivated influenza vaccine. One entry per CDR3 protein, called by TCRdb with MiXCR from the RT-PCR reads. The sample gives 450,000 to 600,000 distinct CDR3 sequences, 7.2% of which show up once; about 12% is in the top ten. The sample was PBMCs from blood, taken 23 to 25 months after vaccination. All receptors derive from a man in his fifties or sixties who received an inactivated influenza vaccine.

This clonotype showed up just a few times. This chain joins TRBV5-1 and TRBJ2-3, with 10 nucleotides matching TRBD2. Losses at the gene ends were 0 bases for V and 2 bases for J; bases not matched to a gene: 6. Looked up from germline, CDR1 is SGHRS and CDR2 is YFSETQ. CDR3 size: 17 residues. CDR3 amino acids: CASSLEILAGATDTQYF. CDR3 DNA: TGCGCCAGCAGCTTGGAAATCCTAGCGGGAGCCACAGATACGCAGTATTTT.

There are many counts of this clonotype. The rearrangement uses TRBV29-1 and TRBJ2-1; D remains ambiguous. Germline CDR1 reads SQVTM; CDR2 reads ANQGSEA. V dropped 0 bases and J dropped 3 bases, with 9 bases sitting between them. CDR3 length: 14 amino acids. The CDR3 DNA is TGCAGCGTTGAAGATCACGGCAGCTACAATGAGCAGTTCTTC. Residues: CSVEDHGSYNEQFF.

The genes are TRBV11-2 and TRBJ1-2; 9 nucleotides line up with TRBD1. This CDR3 contains 15 residues. J gave up 6 bases and V 1 base, and 6 bases lay outside the gene matches. Germline CDR1 reads SGHAT; CDR2 reads FQNNGV. This chain's CDR3 is CASSLGDRVVHGYTF. CDR3 sequence (DNA): TGTGCCAGCAGCTTAGGGGACAGGGTCGTCCATGGCTACACCTTC.

The gene calls are TRBV12-3 or TRBV12-4 and TRBJ2-2, with 7 bases lining up with TRBD2. This CDR3 has 16 residues. Germline trimming cut 2 bases from V and 4 bases from J; bases unmatched to any gene: 7. The CDR3 DNA reads as TGTGCCAGCAGTTTATGGGCAGGGAGGGCCACCGGGGAGCTGTTTTTT. Its translation is CASSLWAGRATGELFF.

The CDR3 coding sequence is TGTGCCAGCAGCTCCCTATGGGGGACAGGGTTATCTGGGGCCAACGTCCTGACTTTC. This gives the protein CASSSLWGTGLSGANVLTF. The chain couples TRBV11-1 to TRBJ2-6; the match to TRBD1 covers 9 bases. CDR3 length: 19 amino acids. The germline V gene encodes CDR1 SGHAT and CDR2 FQDESV (reference sequence). With V trimmed by 4 bases and J by 1 base, 11 bases remained unmatched.

The sample holds a few counts of this clonotype. The rearrangement uses TRBV29-1 and TRBJ2-5; D might be TRBD1 (6 bases). The CDR3 totals 15 residues. The germline V and J ends were trimmed by 3 bases and 7 bases, with 21 bases remaining between them. The V gene's germline CDR1 is SQVTM and CDR2 ANQGSEA. CDR3 protein: CSVDPRSTQGGTQYF. The CDR3 coding sequence is TGCAGCGTTGACCCCCGAAGTACACAGGGTGGGACCCAGTACTTC.

This sequence joins TRBV20-1 and TRBJ2-7; TRBD1 matches 7 bases. The CDR3 runs 14 residues. With 2 bases clipped from V and 1 base from J, the junction kept 5 bases outside the gene matches. The germline V gene encodes CDR1 DFQATT and CDR2 SNEGSKA (reference sequence). CDR3: CSARQQGISYEQYF. CDR3 DNA sequence: TGCAGTGCTAGACAACAGGGGATTTCCTACGAGCAGTACTTC.

The J gene is TRBJ1-4, the V gene TRBV4-3, with TRBD1 as a possible D gene (6 bases). V was cut by 5 bases and J by 3 bases, with 16 bases left in between. Germline CDR1 and CDR2: LGHNA and YSLEER. The CDR3 sequence is 16 residues long. This chain's CDR3 is CASSGRSGAPNEKLFF. CDR3 nucleotide sequence: TGCGCCAGCAGCGGACGGTCAGGGGCGCCTAATGAAAAACTGTTTTTT.

This clonotype appeared many times. The rearrangement links TRBV5-1 to TRBJ2-5, with 7 bases aligning to TRBD1. The germline CDR1 and CDR2 sequences are SGHRS and YFSETQ. J was trimmed by 3 bases and V by 6 bases; bases with no gene match: 8. The CDR3 runs to 14 residues. CDR3 coding DNA: TGCGCCAGCAACCCCTACAGGGGAGAAGAGACCCAGTACTTC. Its protein is CASNPYRGEETQYF.

The rearrangement links TRBV6-2 or TRBV6-3 to TRBJ2-7; tentatively, D is TRBD1 (5 bases). Looked up from germline, CDR1 is MNHEY and CDR2 is SVGEGT. Trimming stripped 1 base from V and 7 bases from J, with 8 bases between. The CDR3 runs to 12 residues. The CDR3 here is CASSYLRQEQYF. CDR3 nucleotides: TGTGCCAGCAGTTACTTACGACAGGAGCAGTACTTC.

This chain joins TRBV20-1 and TRBJ2-3; TRBD2 aligns across 7 bases. The CDR3 covers 16 residues. Unmatched junction bases numbered 10, after V lost 3 bases and J lost 1 base. Per germline, CDR1 DFQATT and CDR2 SNEGSKA (reference sequence). CDR3 residues: CSARSHETSRTDTQYF. In nucleotides, the CDR3 is TGCAGTGCTAGGTCCCACGAGACTAGCCGCACAGATACGCAGTATTTT.

In its sample, this clonotype was seen many times. The chain has TRBV29-1 and TRBJ2-1; the D is unclear. This CDR3 region has 14 residues. Trimming left V 0 bases short and J 7 bases short, with 13 bases between. CDR1 SQVTM and CDR2 ANQGSEA come from the germline V gene. The CDR3 nucleotides are TGCAGCGTTGAAGATCGGGCTAGAACGAATGAGCAGTTCTTC. Its translation: CSVEDRARTNEQFF.

The table lists this clonotype with a few counts. V usage is TRBV7-9 and J usage is TRBJ2-7; 7 nucleotides agree with TRBD1. The V segment lost 2 bases and the J segment 5 bases; nucleotides outside the gene matches: 6. Germline CDR1 SEHNR, CDR2 FQNEAQ (reference sequence). CDR3 length: 14 amino acids. The DNA of the CDR3 is TGTGCCAGCAGCTTAACCCAGGGGGTTAACGAGCAGTACTTC. The encoded protein is CASSLTQGVNEQYF.

The sample holds many counts of this clonotype. This rearrangement joins TRBV5-1 to TRBJ2-7; D ambiguous. Germline-derived CDR1 and CDR2 are SGHRS and YFSETQ. This CDR3 has 12 residues. The ends were cut back, 1 base at V and 5 bases at J, with 7 bases in the middle. The CDR3 sequence: CASSLRSNEQYF. The CDR3, as DNA: TGCGCCAGCAGCTTGCGGAGTAACGAGCAGTACTTC.

This clonotype was detected many times. The chain uses TRBV28 and TRBJ2-3, with D tentatively TRBD2 (6 bases). Germline CDR1 reads MDHEN; CDR2 reads SYDVKM. Trimming removed 3 bases from V and 2 bases from J, with 15 bases in between. The CDR3 loop spans 16 amino acids. The CDR3 sequence is CASSLEGLSITDTQYF. In nucleotides, the CDR3 is TGTGCCAGCAGTTTGGAGGGCCTTTCTATCACAGATACGCAGTATTTT. The variable domain in full, completed from reference TRBV28 and TRBJ2-3, reads DVKVTQSSRYLVKRTGEKVFLECVQDMDHENMFWYRQDPGLGLRLIYFSYDVKMKEKGDIPEGYSVSREKKERFSLILESASTNQTSMYLCASSLEGLSITDTQYFGPGTRLTVL.

This clonotype was counted many times. The rearrangement joins TRBV20-1 to TRBJ1-2, with D uncertain. The ends were cut back, 5 bases at V and 2 bases at J, with 12 bases in the middle. CDR1 and CDR2 (germline): DFQATT, SNEGSKA (reference sequence). The CDR3 has 13 residues. In DNA form, the CDR3 reads TGCAGTGCTCCCGGGTCCTTAAACTATGGCTACACCTTC. Protein sequence: CSAPGSLNYGYTF.

The gene calls are TRBV6-2 or TRBV6-3 and TRBJ1-3, with 9 bases that match TRBD1. This CDR3 comprises 14 residues. Looked up from germline, CDR1 is MNHEY and CDR2 is SVGEGT. V lost 9 bases to trimming and J lost 0 bases; unmatched junction nucleotides: 3. The CDR3 region has the DNA TGTGCCAGTTGGACAGGGGTCTCTGGAAACACCATATATTTT. Residues: CASWTGVSGNTIYF.

The chain links TRBV5-1 to TRBJ2-3; D possibly corresponds to TRBD1 (6 bases). Germline CDR1 is SGHRS and CDR2 is YFSETQ. Trimming removed 1 base from V and 0 bases from J, with 12 bases in between. This CDR3 has 16 residues. CDR3 in amino acids: CASSLWDIESTDTQYF. CDR3 sequence (DNA): TGCGCCAGCAGCTTGTGGGACATCGAAAGCACAGATACGCAGTATTTT. The full variable domain, rest sourced from reference TRBV5-1 and TRBJ2-3, is KAGVTQTPRYLIKTRGQQVTLSCSPISGHRSVSWYQQTPGQGLQFLFEYFSETQRNKGNFPGRFSGRQFSNSRSEMNVSTLELGDSALYLCASSLWDIESTDTQYFGPGTRLTVL.

The chain uses TRBV12-3 or TRBV12-4 and TRBJ2-3; 7 bases agree with TRBD2. CDR3 length equals 17 residues. Trimming at V came to 5 bases and at J to 2 bases, leaving 13 bases not matched to a gene. The CDR3 nucleotides are TGTGCCAGCAGTCCCTACGAAAATAGCGGGCACACAGATACGCAGTATTTT. Amino acid sequence: CASSPYENSGHTDTQYF.

This clonotype has a handful of counts. The V gene is TRBV20-1, the J gene TRBJ1-1, with a weak D call TRBD1 (5 bases). Trimming removed 0 bases from V and 0 bases from J, with 14 bases in between. Germline V gives CDR1 DFQATT, CDR2 SNEGSKA (reference sequence). CDR3 length: 16 residues. CDR3 nucleotide sequence: TGCAGTGCTAGAGACCCTGTGGGGGGAATGAACACTGAAGCTTTCTTT. Translated: CSARDPVGGMNTEAFF.

This clonotype came up many times. The chain employs TRBV14 and TRBJ2-5, with D hard to call. This CDR3 has 15 residues. Germline assignment: CDR1 SGHDN and CDR2 FVKESK. Deletions cut 3 bases from V and 0 bases from J, with 11 bases between. The CDR3 sequence is CASSQRTLYQETQYF. DNA for the CDR3: TGTGCCAGCAGCCAGCGGACCCTGTACCAAGAGACCCAGTACTTC.

This clonotype was recorded at least ten times. The chain recombines TRBV5-1 with TRBJ1-1; weak D call: TRBD1 (5 bases). The CDR3 is 15 residues long. The V end was cut by 0 bases, the J end by 0 bases, with 9 bases between. The germline V gene has CDR1 SGHRS and CDR2 YFSETQ. In nucleotides, the CDR3 is TGCGCCAGCAGCTTGGGCGGGACCTTGAACACTGAAGCTTTCTTT. Translation: CASSLGGTLNTEAFF.

The gene calls are TRBV20-1 and TRBJ1-5; maybe TRBD1 (6 bases). This CDR3 spans 14 amino acids. V was pared by 1 base and J by 1 base, with 8 bases between. Per germline, CDR1 DFQATT and CDR2 SNEGSKA (reference sequence). The CDR3 sequence: CSARVGHSNQPQHF. In nucleotides, the CDR3 is TGCAGTGCTAGAGTGGGACACAGCAATCAGCCCCAGCATTTT.

The chain joins TRBV3-1 to TRBJ1-2, with unresolved D. This CDR3 is 14 amino acids long. Trimming stripped 0 bases from V and 4 bases from J, with 9 bases between. The germline gives CDR1 LGHDT, CDR2 YNNKEL (reference sequence). CDR3 residues: CASSQDNDGYGYTF. The DNA of the CDR3 is TGTGCCAGCAGCCAAGATAACGATGGCTATGGCTACACCTTC.

This clonotype was observed a handful of times. The genes are TRBV12-3 or TRBV12-4 and TRBJ1-5; D perhaps matches TRBD1 (6 bases). The length of the CDR3 is 15 residues. V shed 3 bases and J shed 6 bases, with 15 bases lying between them. The chain's CDR3 is CASSLMGAQGQPQHF. DNA for the CDR3: TGTGCCAGCAGTTTGATGGGGGCGCAAGGTCAGCCCCAGCATTTT.

The V and J genes are TRBV20-1 and TRBJ2-3; unclear D gene. The ends were cut back, 0 bases at V and 6 bases at J, with 7 bases in the middle. Per germline, CDR1 DFQATT and CDR2 SNEGSKA (reference sequence). The length of the CDR3 is 12 residues. The chain's CDR3 is CSARDNVDTQYF. In DNA form, the CDR3 reads TGCAGTGCTAGAGATAACGTGGATACGCAGTATTTT.

This chain links TRBV7-9 with TRBJ2-1; D tentatively fits TRBD1 or TRBD2 (6 bases each). The CDR3 runs to 14 residues. CDR1 and CDR2 from the germline V gene are SEHNR and FQNEAQ (reference sequence). Trimming stripped 5 bases from V and 4 bases from J, with 12 bases between. For the CDR3, the DNA is TGTGCCAGCAGCCCGGGGGCACTATACAATGAGCAGTTCTTC. Its protein product is CASSPGALYNEQFF.

This clonotype has ten or more counts. The J gene is TRBJ2-1, the V gene TRBV5-1, with 9 bases matching TRBD1. Unmatched junction bases numbered 2, after V lost 0 bases and J lost 7 bases. Per germline, CDR1 SGHRS and CDR2 YFSETQ. CDR3 length equals 14 residues. CDR3 DNA: TGCGCCAGCAGCTTGGCAGACAGGGGGAATGAGCAGTTCTTC. Translation gives CASSLADRGNEQFF.

The rearrangement links TRBV20-1 to TRBJ1-1; D not certain. Germline V gives CDR1 DFQATT, CDR2 SNEGSKA (reference sequence). V was shortened by 5 bases and J by 5 bases, with 21 bases between the two germline ends. This CDR3 has 15 amino acids. In nucleotides, the CDR3 is TGCAGTGCTTTTTTAAAGGTTGTCGCGGGGACTGAAGCTTTCTTT. Protein: CSAFLKVVAGTEAFF.

This clonotype came up a few times. This rearrangement joins TRBV10-2 to TRBJ2-2, with 8 bases identical to TRBD1. This CDR3 spans 15 amino acids. V was pared by 8 bases and J by 1 base, with 6 bases of the junction left unmatched. In germline, CDR1 is WSHSY, CDR2 SAAADI. This CDR3 is CASEPDRVNTGELFF. The CDR3, as DNA: TGCGCCAGCGAACCGGACAGGGTGAACACCGGGGAGCTGTTTTTT.

The rearrangement joins TRBV20-1 to TRBJ2-1; no clear D. The CDR3 totals 13 residues. V lost 0 bases to trimming and J lost 0 bases, with 3 bases between them. Germline V gene sequence: CDR1 DFQATT, CDR2 SNEGSKA (reference sequence). CDR3 coding DNA: TGCAGTGCTAGAGAGTCCTCCTACAATGAGCAGTTCTTC. This sequence encodes CSARESSYNEQFF.